This TCR beta chain came from a study of blood T cells in healthy people across ages. Alongside a J-beta primer mix, a sample-barcoded 5' primer served in a second PCR lasting 7 to 11 cycles. The yield of each sample was at least 3 million CDR3-containing paired-end reads. Via MiXCR, TCRdb re-called the 5' RACE reads, giving one row per CDR3 protein. The sample lists about 1.6 million distinct CDR3 sequences, around 35% occurring once. This clonotype was seen repeatedly, ten times or more. What it recognizes is unknown. Study-wide findings and caveats: In older individuals, TCR beta diversity per million T cells was lower, falling roughly linearly with age.

Germline V CDR1 and CDR2: SQVTM, ANQGSEA. The trim removed 1 base at V and 5 bases at J, leaving 4 bases unmatched. This CDR3 has 14 residues. The sample comprised blood. The TCR comes from a woman aged 25 to 39 in good health. The chain carries TRBV29-1 and TRBJ2-7; 11 bases map to TRBD2. This CDR3 reads CSVEAGLAGNEQYF. The CDR3 DNA reads TGCAGCGTTGAAGCCGGACTAGCGGGTAACGAGCAGTACTTC.